Listed below are T cell receptor beta chains from one sample, sequenced in a study of Graves' ophthalmopathy and Graves' hyperthyroidism. In TCRdb, the multiplex PCR reads were re-called with MiXCR into one record per CDR3 protein. Here the sample spans about 620,000 distinct CDR3 sequences, 20% to 25% being singletons. Sequenced input: peripheral blood. The source is a woman aged 18 to 35 with stable Graves' hyperthyroidism. Some clones in this sample may be carry-over from other donors' samples. Both conserved end residues are part of each CDR3. The D gene is left open where the match is weak. Clone sizes are given selectively: once, few, many, or a class where the clone is expanded.

J gene: TRBJ1-2
clone size: .
D gene: TRBD1
V gene: TRBV28
CDR3 protein: CASSFRGQSGYTF
CDR3 DNA: TGTGCCAGCAGTTTTCGGGGACAGTCTGGCTACACCTTC

J gene: TRBJ2-7
clone size: many
D gene: TRBD1
V gene: TRBV28
CDR3 protein: CASRKGQPYEQYF
CDR3 DNA: TGTGCCAGCAGAAAGGGACAGCCCTACGAGCAGTACTTC

J gene: TRBJ2-7
clone size: .
D gene: TRBD2
V gene: TRBV28
CDR3 protein: CASSDSGRPYEQYF
CDR3 DNA: TGTGCCAGCAGTGATAGCGGGAGGCCCTACGAGCAGTACTTC

J gene: TRBJ2-7
clone size: many
D gene: TRBD1
V gene: TRBV6-2/TRBV6-3
CDR3 protein: CASTQPGQTYEQYF
CDR3 DNA: TGTGCCAGCACTCAACCGGGACAGACCTACGAGCAGTACTTC

J gene: TRBJ1-2
clone size: many
D gene: .
V gene: TRBV6-5
CDR3 protein: CASSYRDAGNYGYTF
CDR3 DNA: TGTGCCAGCAGTTATCGGGACGCCGGAAACTATGGCTACACCTTC

J gene: TRBJ2-5
clone size: .
D gene: .
V gene: TRBV15
CDR3 protein: CATSREATAIRTQYF
CDR3 DNA: TGTGCCACCAGCAGAGAAGCGACAGCCATCCGGACCCAGTACTTC

J gene: TRBJ1-2
clone size: many
D gene: .
V gene: TRBV6-5
CDR3 protein: CASSYRHANYGYTF
CDR3 DNA: TGTGCCAGCAGTTACCGACATGCTAACTATGGCTACACCTTC

J gene: TRBJ1-5
clone size: many
D gene: TRBD1
V gene: TRBV6-5
CDR3 protein: CASRPGTDNQPQHF
CDR3 DNA: TGTGCCAGCAGACCCGGGACAGACAATCAGCCCCAGCATTTT

J gene: TRBJ2-7
clone size: many
D gene: .
V gene: TRBV20-1
CDR3 protein: CSARDQNKAYEQYF
CDR3 DNA: TGCAGTGCTAGAGATCAAAACAAGGCCTACGAGCAGTACTTC

J gene: TRBJ2-2
clone size: many
D gene: .
V gene: TRBV5-1
CDR3 protein: CASSLVWMSTGELFF
CDR3 DNA: TGCGCCAGCAGCCTTGTTTGGATGAGCACCGGGGAGCTGTTTTTT

J gene: TRBJ2-7
clone size: .
D gene: .
V gene: TRBV29-1
CDR3 protein: CSVVISLLPGRAREQYF
CDR3 DNA: TGCAGCGTTGTAATATCTCTGCTGCCAGGTAGGGCTCGGGAGCAGTACTTC

J gene: TRBJ1-1
clone size: many
D gene: .
V gene: TRBV13
CDR3 protein: CASSKGPRPAGFGMNTEAFF
CDR3 DNA: TGTGCCAGCAGCAAAGGTCCAAGGCCAGCCGGCTTTGGCATGAACACTGAAGCTTTCTTT

J gene: TRBJ2-7
clone size: .
D gene: .
V gene: TRBV30
CDR3 protein: CAFAGVSYEQYF
CDR3 DNA: TGTGCCTTCGCTGGGGTTTCCTACGAGCAGTACTTC

J gene: TRBJ2-7
clone size: many
D gene: TRBD1
V gene: TRBV6-5
CDR3 protein: CASSYSGQKYEQYF
CDR3 DNA: TGTGCCAGCAGTTACTCGGGACAGAAATACGAGCAGTACTTC

J gene: TRBJ2-5
clone size: many
D gene: TRBD2
V gene: TRBV27
CDR3 protein: CASSPSLWAGGPQTQYF
CDR3 DNA: TGTGCCAGCAGTCCCTCCTTATGGGCGGGGGGGCCGCAGACCCAGTACTTC

J gene: TRBJ1-1
clone size: many
D gene: .
V gene: TRBV5-1
CDR3 protein: CASSFPGTPNTEAFF
CDR3 DNA: TGCGCCAGCAGCTTTCCCGGGACACCGAACACTGAAGCTTTCTTT

J gene: TRBJ2-2
clone size: many
D gene: TRBD1
V gene: TRBV5-1
CDR3 protein: CASSSGQGANTGELFF
CDR3 DNA: TGCGCCAGCAGCTCCGGACAGGGCGCGAACACCGGGGAGCTGTTTTTT

J gene: TRBJ1-1
clone size: many
D gene: .
V gene: TRBV20-1
CDR3 protein: CSAARDAGTEAFF
CDR3 DNA: TGCAGTGCTGCTAGAGACGCGGGGACTGAAGCTTTCTTT

J gene: TRBJ1-1
clone size: many
D gene: TRBD1
V gene: TRBV12-5
CDR3 protein: CASGFGTGGANTEAFF
CDR3 DNA: TGTGCTAGTGGTTTTGGGACAGGGGGGGCGAACACTGAAGCTTTCTTT

J gene: TRBJ1-1
clone size: many
D gene: .
V gene: TRBV29-1
CDR3 protein: CSVEVNTEAFF
CDR3 DNA: TGCAGCGTCGAAGTGAACACTGAAGCTTTCTTT

J gene: TRBJ1-2
clone size: many
D gene: TRBD1
V gene: TRBV6-1
CDR3 protein: CASSARTGAILNYGYTF
CDR3 DNA: TGTGCCAGCAGCGCCCGGACAGGGGCGATATTAAACTATGGCTACACCTTC

J gene: TRBJ1-5
clone size: many
D gene: .
V gene: TRBV7-2
CDR3 protein: CASSTLTLQPQHF
CDR3 DNA: TGTGCCAGCAGTACCCTCACCCTACAGCCCCAGCATTTT

J gene: TRBJ1-1
clone size: once
D gene: .
V gene: TRBV6-1
CDR3 protein: CASSGSWGGNTEAFF
CDR3 DNA: TGTGCCAGCAGTGGATCTTGGGGAGGGAACACTGAAGCTTTCTTT

J gene: TRBJ2-4
clone size: .
D gene: TRBD2
V gene: TRBV6-1
CDR3 protein: CASSETSGGTNLAKNIQYF
CDR3 DNA: TGTGCCAGCAGCGAAACTAGCGGGGGGACTAACTTAGCCAAAAACATTCAGTACTTC